Below are 11 T cell receptor beta chains sequenced from a single sample in a study of cytomegalovirus exposure and HLA in healthy donors. 60 Vbeta and 13 Jbeta primers were used in PCR. Here immunoSEQ multiplex PCR was the method, and the copy in TCRdb shows in-frame clones only, minus some. The sample holds 97,000 or so clones, roughly two thirds seen once. Specimen: PBMCs. Every receptor here comes from a man between 45 and 60 years old in good health and CMV-seronegative.

This chain links TRBV19 with TRBJ2-6; 11 nucleotides line up with TRBD2. Germline lookup yields CDR1 LNHDA and CDR2 SQIVND (reference sequence). The CDR3 is 19 residues long. Unmatched junction bases numbered 5, after V lost 1 base and J lost 0 bases. This CDR3 reads CASSIGPSGRRSGANVLTF. The DNA for the CDR3 is TGTGCCAGTAGTATAGGTCCTAGCGGGAGGCGCTCTGGGGCCAACGTCCTGACTTTC.

The chain couples TRBV5-6 to TRBJ2-5, with D perhaps matching TRBD1 (7 bases). The J call is uncertain, as TRBJ2-7 better fits the DNA end. Per germline, CDR1 SGHDT and CDR2 YYEEEE. The CDR3 totals 18 residues. CDR3 protein: CASSSDRDGWGDFYEQYF. The CDR3 DNA follows: TGTGCCAGCAGCTCAGACAGGGACGGTTGGGGGGATTTCTACGAGCAGTACTTC.

This clone was picked up a small number of times. The V and J genes are TRBV13 and TRBJ2-7; the D gene is possibly TRBD1 (6 bases). Trimming stripped 0 bases from V and 9 bases from J, with 9 bases between. The CDR3 is made up of 12 amino acids. Germline assignment: CDR1 PRHDT and CDR2 FYEKMQ (reference sequence). This chain's CDR3 is CASSLGQGRQYF. The CDR3 region has the DNA TGTGCCAGCAGCTTAGGACAGGGTAGGCAGTACTTC.

This clone was recorded a few times. The gene calls are TRBV20-1 and TRBJ2-5; no firm D call. Trimming removed 0 bases from V and 7 bases from J, with 6 bases in between. The CDR3 extends over 11 amino acids. Germline V gene data show CDR1 as DFQATT and CDR2 as SNEGSKA (reference sequence). The CDR3 nucleotides read TGCAGTGCTAGAGATCTGTTGACCCAGTACTTC. It encodes CSARDLLTQYF.

This clone was recorded once. This chain joins TRBV19 and TRBJ2-2, with D possibly matching TRBD1 (5 bases). Germline CDR1 LNHDA, CDR2 SQIVND (reference sequence). The germline V and J ends were trimmed by 6 bases and 1 base, with 21 bases remaining between them. The CDR3 covers 18 residues. CDR3 DNA: TGTGCCAGTAGGGCCGCAGGGCGATTCGAACGGAACACCGGGGAGCTGTTTTTT. Translation gives CASRAAGRFERNTGELFF.

The chain is built from TRBV20-1 and TRBJ2-1; 7 bases map to TRBD2. Germline V lookup: CDR1 DFQATT, CDR2 SNEGSKA (reference sequence). This CDR3 region has 10 residues. In DNA, the CDR3 is TGCGGGGGGGGTACTAATGAGCAGTTCTTC. Translating gives CGGGTNEQFF.

The J gene is TRBJ2-2, the V gene TRBV7-3; D not certain. This CDR3 spans 15 amino acids. Trimming shortened V by 4 bases and J by 2 bases, and 11 bases separated the two germline ends. Germline values: CDR1 SGHTA, CDR2 FQGTGA. The CDR3 region has the DNA TGTGCCAGCAGCTCTAGTGCACTTAACACCGGGGAGCTGTTTTTT. Amino acids: CASSSSALNTGELFF.

This clone occurred a few times. This rearrangement joins TRBV11-2 to TRBJ2-3; D unresolved. Per germline, CDR1 SGHAT and CDR2 FQNNGV. V was cut by 5 bases and J by 4 bases, with 10 bases left in between. The CDR3 is 13 residues long. In DNA form, the CDR3 reads TGTGCCAGCAGCCTCCGGGTTTCAGATACGCAGTATTTT. It encodes CASSLRVSDTQYF.

The V call is TRBV7-9, the J call TRBJ1-2; no definite D call. The CDR3 has 13 residues. The V gene's germline CDR1 is SEHNR and CDR2 FQNEAQ (reference sequence). V was clipped by 3 bases and J by 2 bases, with 7 bases between them. CDR3 nucleotide sequence: TGTGCCAGCAGCTTGGGCTACAACTATGGCTACACCTTC. Protein sequence: CASSLGYNYGYTF.

This clone is a singleton in its sample. J is TRBJ1-4 and V is TRBV10-1, with D unresolved. Trimming stripped 0 bases from V and 4 bases from J, with 9 bases between. Germline CDR1 reads WNHNN; CDR2 reads SYGVQD (reference sequence). This CDR3 spans 15 amino acids. The CDR3 DNA reads as TGCGCCAGCAGTGAGTCGGCGGGGTTTAATGAAAAACTGTTTTTT. It translates to CASSESAGFNEKLFF.

The rearrangement uses TRBV27 and TRBJ2-7, with D perhaps matching TRBD1 (5 bases). The CDR3 spans 15 residues. V was shortened by 2 bases and J by 2 bases, with 13 bases between the two germline ends. Germline lookup yields CDR1 MNHEY and CDR2 SMNVEV (reference sequence). The CDR3 nucleotides read TGTGCCAGCAGTTTAGTTCCGGTACAGGCCTACGAGCAGTACTTC. Translating it yields CASSLVPVQAYEQYF.